The 10 T cell receptor beta chains given below trace back to one sample, sequenced in a study of blood T cell repertoires in COVID-19. Data came from immunoSEQ multiplex PCR; TCRdb stores just in-frame clones and leaves some out. The table records around 380,000 clones, approximately 80% of them present only once. Sequencing was done on a sample of peripheral blood. These receptor sequences come from a human donor with acute or convalescent COVID-19. The donor label of this sample is uncertain.

The rearrangement joins TRBV29-1 to TRBJ1-2, with 8 bases that match TRBD1. From germline, CDR1 is SQVTM and CDR2 ANQGSEA. The trim removed 4 bases at V and 4 bases at J, leaving 5 bases unmatched. The CDR3 consists of 13 residues. The DNA for the CDR3 is TGCAGCGTTGGACAGGGGACTCTCTATGGCTACACCTTC. The encoded protein is CSVGQGTLYGYTF.

J is TRBJ2-4 and V is TRBV18, with a tentative D call TRBD1 (5 bases). V dropped 4 bases and J dropped 0 bases, with 13 bases sitting between them. The CDR3 spans 16 residues. Germline CDR1 is KGHSH and CDR2 is LQKENI. CDR3 in amino acids: CASSLGLGLAKNIQYF. The CDR3 bases are TGTGCCAGCTCACTGGGGCTGGGGCTAGCCAAAAACATTCAGTACTTC.

In this sample, this clone turned up a few times. The V gene is TRBV19, the J gene TRBJ2-2; 8 bases map to TRBD1. This CDR3 has 15 amino acids. V lost 6 bases and J lost 8; bases outside the gene matches: 11. The germline gives CDR1 LNHDA, CDR2 SQIVND (reference sequence). In nucleotides, the CDR3 is TGTGCCAGTAGCCCCGAGCGGACAGGGAGGGGGGAGCTGTTTTTT. Its protein product is CASSPERTGRGELFF.

This clone was recorded once. The V and J genes are TRBV6-5 and TRBJ1-3; 8 bases align to TRBD1. Trimming at V came to 7 bases and at J to 5 bases, leaving 7 bases not matched to a gene. There are 14 residues in the CDR3. Germline CDR1 reads MNHEY; CDR2 reads SVGAGI. DNA of the CDR3: TGTGCCAGCACCCCGGGACAGGCGCGAAACACCATATATTTT. This translates into CASTPGQARNTIYF.

In its sample, this clone was seen once. Other DNA sequences from this sample encode an identical CDR3 as well. This sequence joins TRBV18 and TRBJ1-1, with D unresolved. Germline lookup yields CDR1 KGHSH and CDR2 LQKENI. V shed 3 bases and J shed 5 bases, with 10 bases lying between them. This CDR3 region has 13 residues. The CDR3 nucleotides are TGTGCCAGCTCACCCGCGACTGGGACTGAAGCTTTCTTT. Its protein product is CASSPATGTEAFF.

This clone appeared once. The chain recombines TRBV5-5 with TRBJ1-4; D is perhaps TRBD1 (5 bases). This CDR3 region has 14 residues. Germline-derived CDR1 and CDR2 are SGHKS and YYEKEE (reference sequence). V gave up 4 bases and J gave up 0 bases, with 7 bases separating them. The CDR3 DNA follows: TGTGCCAGCAGCGACAGTGCAACTAATGAAAAACTGTTTTTT. This translates into CASSDSATNEKLFF. The full variable domain, with the rest looked up from reference TRBV5-5 and TRBJ1-4, is DAGVTQSPTHLIKTRGQQVTLRCSPISGHKSVSWYQQVLGQGPQFIFQYYEKEERGRGNFPDRFSARQFPNYSSELNVNALLLGDSALYLCASSDSATNEKLFFGSGTQLSVL.

The chain uses TRBV7-2 and TRBJ1-1, with TRBD1 matching over 7 bases. V trimming: 1 base; J trimming: 12 bases; junction bases outside the gene matches: 2. This CDR3 contains 11 residues. CDR1 SGHTA and CDR2 FQGNSA come from the germline V gene. The CDR3 spells CASSLGGQSFF. CDR3 coding DNA: TGTGCCAGCAGCTTAGGGGGACAGTCTTTCTTT.

The rearrangement uses TRBV4-2 and TRBJ1-1; no definite D call. The germline CDR1 and CDR2 sequences are LGHNA and YNFKEQ. The CDR3 extends over 13 amino acids. V was pared by 2 bases and J by 1 base, with 5 bases between. The CDR3 is CASSQTPNTEAFF. CDR3 bases: TGTGCCAGCAGCCAAACACCGAACACTGAAGCTTTCTTT.

The rearrangement uses TRBV6-2 or TRBV6-3 and TRBJ2-3; D is perhaps TRBD2 (6 bases). From germline, CDR1 is MNHEY and CDR2 SVGEGT. V gave up 3 bases and J gave up 0 bases, with 10 bases separating them. The CDR3 covers 15 residues. CDR3 in DNA: TGTGCCAGCAGTTATCAGGGACTTAGCACAGATACGCAGTATTTT. This encodes CASSYQGLSTDTQYF.

This sequence joins TRBV5-6 and TRBJ1-1; 8 bases match TRBD1. The CDR3 length is 12 residues. The V and J ends lost 3 bases and 13 bases, in that order; junction bases with no gene match: 8. Germline values: CDR1 SGHDT, CDR2 YYEEEE. Here the CDR3 reads CASSSLRQGCFF. The CDR3 DNA reads as TGTGCCAGCAGCTCCCTTCGACAGGGGTGTTTCTTT.